This TCR beta chain originates from a study of blood T cell repertoires in COVID-19. The wider study: COVID-19 samples collected from the United States, Italy and Spain covered acute and convalescent phases. T cells, B-cell-depleted T cells, or PBMCs provided the cDNA or gDNA that served as material.

This clone occurred a few times. Germline CDR1 is MDHEN and CDR2 is SYDVKM. The CDR3 totals 16 residues. V was trimmed by 2 bases and J by 2 bases, leaving 15 bases between them. Data came from immunoSEQ multiplex PCR; TCRdb stores just in-frame clones and leaves some out. The sample holds fewer than 300,000 clones, 83% seen once. The sample consisted of peripheral blood. The chain couples TRBV28 to TRBJ1-2, with D maybe TRBD1 (6 bases). This sequence originates from a woman between 50 and 59 years old who had recovered from COVID-19. DNA of the CDR3: TGTGCCAGCAGTTTACCAGGACAGAACCCCAACTATGGCTACACCTTC. This gives the protein CASSLPGQNPNYGYTF.